This T cell receptor beta chain was sequenced during a study of response to subunit inactivated influenza vaccine. Whole-study results and caveats: Every seasonal influenza vaccination brings in few new T cells, the authors suggested.

The CDR3 consists of 8 residues. The germline V gene encodes CDR1 SQVTM and CDR2 ANQGSEA. Between the trimmed V and J ends, which lost 4 bases and 8 bases, there was a span of 2 bases. TCRdb used MiXCR to reprocess the RT-PCR reads, holding one entry per CDR3 protein. The sample gives fewer than 250,000 distinct CDR3 sequences, roughly an eighth of which show up once; about 28% is in the top ten. The table lists this clonotype with a few counts. Its antigen is undetermined. The clonotype comes from a man aged 45-60 years who received an inactivated influenza vaccine. The chain combines TRBV29-1 with TRBJ2-5; D is unresolved. The source material was CD8+ T cells sorted from PBMCs, sampled more than 4 days after vaccination. As DNA, the CDR3 is TGCAGCGTTGGTACCCAGTACTTC. Amino acid sequence: CSVGTQYF.